The sequence of this TCR beta chain was determined in a study of graft-versus-host responses after intestinal transplantation. Study as a whole: Anti-thymocyte globulin induction preceded about 3 years of tacrolimus and steroid maintenance in all recipients.

Study outcomes and limitations: Researchers found GvH clones in recipient marrow, and some showed up first in ileum or blood. Graft-donor T cell macrochimerism in patients accompanied high graft-versus-host to host-versus-graft clonal ratios in allografts.

With respect to this clone: Its target is not known.

Libraries were prepared by immunoSEQ multiplex PCR; TCRdb keeps only in-frame clonotypes and omits some of them. The sample holds tens of thousands of clones, 91% seen once. The specimen comprised PBMCs, sampled approximately 97 weeks after intestinal transplant. The TCR comes from a human patient who received an intestinal transplant, so some T cells may come from the graft donor.

The CDR3 sequence is CASIRDSPLHF. The CDR3, as DNA: TGCGCCAGCATAAGAGACTCACCCCTCCACTTT. The rearrangement links TRBV10-1 to TRBJ1-6; D remains unclear. The CDR3 spans 11 residues. Trimming shortened V by 7 bases and J by 10 bases, and 8 bases separated the two germline ends. Germline CDR1 WNHNN, CDR2 SYGVQD (reference sequence).